Given below is one TCR beta chain in context. The source of the sample is a study of blood T cell repertoires in COVID-19. Study details: Spain, Italy and the United States supplied samples that represented acute and convalescent COVID-19. Nucleic acid was either cDNA or gDNA, and it came from T cells, B-cell-depleted T cells, or PBMCs.

As originally analysed: Reference gene primer amplification in the assay estimated nucleated cell counts. Libraries were prepared by immunoSEQ multiplex PCR; TCRdb keeps only in-frame clonotypes and omits some of them. V, J and clone size are taken as reported in that table, and D and trimming were inferred from the DNA itself. The table includes roughly 150,000 clones, 80% to 90% detected once. Input material: peripheral blood. This sequence originates from a woman aged 40 to 55 with acute or convalescent COVID-19.

In DNA, the CDR3 is TGTGCCAGCAGTTACTCGACTGTAGGGAACACTGAAGCTTTCTTT. Protein product: CASSYSTVGNTEAFF. The chain links TRBV6-5 to TRBJ1-1; D remains ambiguous. Germline V gene lookup returns CDR1 MNHEY and CDR2 SVGAGI. This CDR3 region has 15 residues. The V end lost 0 bases, the J end lost 1 base, and 9 bases lay between the germline ends.